This T cell receptor (beta chain) was recovered during a study of cytotoxic CD8 clonotypes in ibrutinib-treated CLL (dated by TCRdb to the early 2020s). About the investigation overall: In this cohort, about 15 patients were treatment-naive and roughly 10 were relapsed/refractory, while some 18 had unmutated IGHV. Of the roughly 81 people in the trial, about two dozen had longitudinal samples available. Samples averaged roughly 280,000 productive templates and around 91,000 productive rearrangements. Response samples were obtained after a median of approximately twelve months of treatment, with a range of roughly 6 to 36 months. Partial responses were observed in about 24 patients and complete responses in 2; after a median follow-up of about 69 months, remission was maintained in 15 or so patients and progression was observed in roughly twelve. Every remission and progressive disease sample was obtained while ibrutinib was still being received by the patients. Cryopreserved peripheral blood mononuclear cells were collected at three points: before therapy, at response, and at either sustained remission or disease progression.

Trimming costs V 0 bases and J 4 bases, and their ends lie 10 bases apart. The CDR1 and CDR2 encoded by the germline V gene are KGHSY and FQNENV. The CDR3 measures 15 amino acids from cysteine to phenylalanine. The DNA shown is the 45-base CDR3, in frame from base 1. Study-wide conclusions, independent of this receptor: Public clonotypes were found to be uncommon and were observed to contract or remain stable during treatment; the increase in clonality was shown to reflect expansion of private clonotypes at ibrutinib response. An increase in clonality was observed at ibrutinib response, with clonality remaining stable during sustained remission and falling back toward baseline at progression. Baseline clonality exceeded that of age-matched healthy donors and correlated strongly with circulating CD8+ T-cell counts. Sampling times were not matched between patients in sustained remission and patients whose disease was progressing, and lymph node repertoires were not examined.

Each clonotype received, on average, approximately 9.9x coverage in deep resolution sequencing performed on a MiSeq, where the target depth lay between 1 in 1 million and 1 in 200,000 T cells. The immunoSEQ hsTCRB Kit was used to generate the TCR beta libraries. The paper's processing steps were these. Data were analyzed with ImmunoSEQ Data Assistant and ImmunoSEQ Analyzer, with V, D and J genes assigned per IMGT definitions. Clonality was computed as one minus normalized Shannon entropy of productive rearrangement frequencies, ranging from 0 to 1. Only overrepresented clonotypes making up at least 0.05% of the repertoire of each patient were included in the public clonotype analysis. Around 12 age-matched healthy donor repertoires from immuneACCESS were used as controls for clonality. The table comes from immuneACCESS by way of TCRdb, which keeps in-frame sequences with V and J called. Part of the clones is missing from these tables; in studies checked, under half for an unresolved V gene and the rest for unknown reasons. V, J and clone size were drawn from that table, and D and trimming were deduced from the DNA. The sample includes approximately 120,000 clones, with less than 90% observed a single time. The biggest ten clones account for about 3.3% of the sample.

This sample's time point label indicates: roughly 2 years on ibrutinib. Approximately 2 micrograms of genomic DNA were extracted from cryopreserved PBMCs for TCR beta library preparation. Longitudinal blood samples from CLL patients receiving ibrutinib monotherapy were subjected to high-throughput TCR beta sequencing. The patients took part in an open-label, single-center phase 2 trial of ibrutinib monotherapy. About this clone itself: Its specific antigen is unknown. No base quality values were provided; no much bigger clone lies one nucleotide off.

In this chain, TRBV16 is recombined with TRBJ1-5; the D gene cannot be resolved reliably. The sequencing used PBMCs, collected after 24 months of ibrutinib treatment. This TCR was recovered from a human donor with chronic lymphocytic leukemia. The CDR3 loop reads CASSQSGYANQPQHF. The base sequence is TGTGCCAGCAGCCAATCGGGTTACGCTAATCAGCCCCAGCATTTT.